This T cell receptor beta chain is drawn from a study of T-cell memory formation after mild COVID-19. This clonotype has a handful of counts. TCRdb re-derived calls from the 5' RACE reads in MiXCR, one entry per CDR3 protein. The table includes fewer than 200,000 distinct CDR3 sequences, roughly 13% detected once. Looked up from germline, CDR1 is GTSNPN and CDR2 is SVGIG (reference sequence). V lost 4 bases and J lost 4, with 13 bases in between. The CDR3 extends over 13 amino acids. The clonotype comes from a man aged 18 to 35 who had mild COVID-19 (a few samples of this study predate the infection). Cell type and time point are not known. Sequencing was performed on PBMCs or a T cell subset sorted from them (not recorded which). V and J are TRBV30 and TRBJ2-5, with a tentative D call TRBD1 (6 bases). This CDR3 reads CAWTRQAIETQYF. The CDR3 DNA is TGTGCCTGGACAAGACAGGCGATAGAGACCCAGTACTTC. The variable domain in full, completed from reference TRBV30 and TRBJ2-5, reads SQTIHQWPATLVQPVGSPLSLECTVEGTSNPNLYWYRQAAGRGLQLLFYSVGIGQISSEVPQNLSASRPQDRQFILSSKKLLLSDSGFYLCAWTRQAIETQYFGPGTRLLVL.